This entry describes one T cell receptor (beta chain). Its antigen remains unknown. Repertoires were generated with immunoSEQ multiplex PCR, while TCRdb's copy carries only in-frame clones and drops some. The repertoire holds some 110,000 clones, with about nine tenths as singletons. This specimen belongs to a study of cytomegalovirus exposure and HLA in healthy donors. Germline V gives CDR1 MNHNY, CDR2 SVGAGI (reference sequence). Trimming stripped 2 bases from V and 3 bases from J, with 11 bases between. The CDR3 totals 14 residues. Whole-study findings and limits: Cytomegalovirus-associated TCR beta chains were listed, numbering more than 150.

Sequenced: PBMCs. The chain joins TRBV6-6 to TRBJ2-7; D perhaps matches TRBD1 (6 bases). The origin of this receptor is a man between 18 and 29 years old in good health and CMV-seronegative. CDR3 in DNA: TGTGCCAGCAGTTACCTTTCGGACAGCTACGAGCAGTACTTC. Encoded protein: CASSYLSDSYEQYF.